This T cell receptor beta chain was identified in a study of T cells after yellow fever vaccination. Regarding the study as a whole: Among all clonotypes, a small share was observed in both CD4 and CD8 compartments. Contaminating bulk clonotypes could be abundant in FACS-sorted repertoires. Post-booster repertoires again held most primary-vaccination clones (roughly 96% CD4, around 90% CD8).

Template switching by 5'RACE produced TCR cDNA, adding a universal primer site and UMIs. TCRdb independently ran MiXCR on the 5' RACE reads; one entry per CDR3 protein. There are more than 25,000 distinct CDR3 sequences in the sample; 4% to 5% occur only once, and 35% to 40% lies in the top ten. Germline V gives CDR1 SGHRS, CDR2 YFSETQ. Unmatched junction bases numbered 2, after V lost 3 bases and J lost 10 bases. The CDR3 consists of 13 residues. The sequence was collected from a man in his late teens or twenties who received the YFV17D yellow fever vaccine. The sample consisted of PBMCs, either bulk or a sorted T-cell subset (CD4+, CD8+, memory, or dextramer-sorted; not recorded which), taken on the day of the yellow fever booster vaccination. The chain uses TRBV5-1 and TRBJ2-1, with 12 bases fitting TRBD2. The CDR3 DNA follows: TGCGCCAGCAGCTCGACTAGCGGGGGCGAGCAGTTCTTC. Translation gives CASSSTSGGEQFF.